One and the same sample provided the 20 T cell receptor beta chains below, sequenced in a study of shared clonotypes between healthy human individuals. The table came from immunoSEQ multiplex PCR; TCRdb's copy has only in-frame clones and leaves some out. Here the sample spans millions of clones, approximately 92% being singletons. Specimen: naive CD4+ T cells sorted from blood. The subset was: CD45RA+ positively selected. The receptors stem from a young man in good health.

To note about this clone: At the DNA level, this CDR3 is encoded by other sequences in the same sample as well. The V call is TRBV5-1, the J call TRBJ2-7; D unresolved. V was pared by 1 base and J by 7 bases, with 6 bases between. This CDR3 is built from 11 residues. CDR1 is SGHRS, CDR2 YFSETQ, per germline. CDR3 sequence reads: CASSLLGEQYF. As DNA, the CDR3 is TGCGCCAGCAGCTTGTTAGGGGAGCAGTACTTC.

This chain uses TRBV5-6 with TRBJ1-2; no clear D gene. The V gene's germline CDR1 is SGHDT and CDR2 YYEEEE. This CDR3 has 12 amino acids. Trimming took off 4 bases at V and 5 bases at J, with 9 bases between the two ends. The CDR3 protein is CASSALRYGYTF. DNA for the CDR3: TGTGCCAGCAGCGCTCTGAGGTATGGCTACACCTTC.

The gene calls are TRBV5-1 and TRBJ1-2; no reliable D call. Germline assignment: CDR1 SGHRS and CDR2 YFSETQ. The CDR3 has 14 residues. V shed 3 bases and J shed 4 bases, with 13 bases lying between them. Here the CDR3 reads CASSSISQGYGYTF. The CDR3 DNA reads as TGCGCCAGCAGCTCTATCTCGCAAGGCTATGGCTACACCTTC.

J is TRBJ2-3 and V is TRBV7-8; D uncertain. Germline CDR1 and CDR2: SGHVS and FQNEAQ. Trimming shortened V by 0 bases and J by 0 bases, and 4 bases separated the two germline ends. The CDR3 contains 14 residues. The CDR3 protein is CASSLATSTDTQYF. CDR3 sequence (DNA): TGTGCCAGCAGCTTAGCAACTAGCACAGATACGCAGTATTTT.

The count of this clone is one. The chain has TRBV19 and TRBJ1-3, with a weak D call TRBD1 (6 bases). CDR1 LNHDA and CDR2 SQIVND come from the germline V gene (reference sequence). The CDR3 is 13 residues long. Trimming took off 9 bases at V and 7 bases at J, with 16 bases between the two ends. The CDR3 DNA is TGTGCCAGCGAGGACAGACCCCTGAACACCATATATTTT. Translating gives CASEDRPLNTIYF.

V gene TRBV5-1 combines with J gene TRBJ2-2; unclear D gene. V lost 7 bases and J lost 6, with 13 bases in between. The CDR3 is 13 amino acids. Germline lookup yields CDR1 SGHRS and CDR2 YFSETQ. The CDR3 here is CASSEPGAGELFF. In nucleotides, the CDR3 is TGCGCCAGCTCCGAGCCGGGTGCCGGGGAGCTGTTTTTT.

This clone was counted only a few times. This rearrangement joins TRBV10-1 to TRBJ1-6; D remains ambiguous. Trimming stripped 2 bases from V and 8 bases from J, with 7 bases between. Germline V gene lookup returns CDR1 WNHNN and CDR2 SYGVQD (reference sequence). The CDR3 has 13 amino acids. The CDR3, as DNA: TGCGCCAGCAGTGAGGGGGTGCATTCACCCCTCCACTTT. Its protein is CASSEGVHSPLHF.

The CDR3 loop is CASSLSGDRAEAFF. The CDR3 coding sequence is TGTGCCAGCAGCTTATCAGGGGATAGGGCTGAAGCTTTCTTT. The chain joins TRBV7-2 to TRBJ1-1, with a tentative D call TRBD1 (6 bases). Looked up from germline, CDR1 is SGHTA and CDR2 is FQGNSA. Trimming pared 2 bases from V and 6 bases from J, leaving 13 bases between. This CDR3 contains 14 residues.

The chain is built from TRBV11-1 and TRBJ2-7; TRBD1 aligns across 7 bases. The CDR3 extends over 15 amino acids. Germline values: CDR1 SGHAT, CDR2 FQDESV (reference sequence). J was trimmed by 0 bases and V by 4 bases; bases with no gene match: 6. CDR3 in DNA: TGTGCCAGCAGCTCAAGGGACAGCCTCTCCTACGAGCAGTACTTC. Protein product: CASSSRDSLSYEQYF. Combining the CDR3 with reference TRBV11-1 and TRBJ2-7 gives the whole variable domain EAEVAQSPRYKITEKSQAVAFWCDPISGHATLYWYRQILGQGPELLVQFQDESVVDDSQLPKDRFSAERLKGVDSTLKIQPAELGDSAMYLCASSSRDSLSYEQYFGPGTRLTVT.

The chain has TRBV7-2 and TRBJ2-4, with D tentatively TRBD1 (5 bases). This CDR3 contains 16 residues. The germline V gene has CDR1 SGHTA and CDR2 FQGNSA. The V end was cut by 3 bases, the J end by 0 bases, with 12 bases between. CDR3 amino acids: CASSFGGALAKNIQYF. The DNA of the CDR3 is TGTGCCAGCAGCTTCGGTGGGGCCTTAGCCAAAAACATTCAGTACTTC.

This chain links TRBV11-2 with TRBJ2-5, with D perhaps matching TRBD1 or TRBD2 (5 bases each). V was trimmed by 5 bases and J by 2 bases, leaving 9 bases between them. CDR1 is SGHAT, CDR2 FQNNGV, per germline. The CDR3 covers 13 residues. The CDR3 DNA sequence: TGTGCCAGCAGCGGGGACCCTCAAGAGACCCAGTACTTC. Translation gives CASSGDPQETQYF.

This chain uses TRBV29-1 with TRBJ2-1; D is possibly TRBD1 or TRBD2 (7 bases each). CDR1 is SQVTM and CDR2 is ANQGSEA in the germline V gene. Trimming took off 6 bases at V and 9 bases at J, with 15 bases between the two ends. This CDR3 is 12 amino acids long. In DNA, the CDR3 is TGCAGCGTCCGGGGGGACAGCGGTGAGCAGTTCTTC. Protein: CSVRGDSGEQFF.

This clone has just one count. The rearrangement links TRBV2 to TRBJ2-1, with TRBD2 matching 8 bases. V lost 6 bases and J lost 9; bases outside the gene matches: 7. Looked up from germline, CDR1 is SNHLY and CDR2 is FYNNEI. The CDR3 runs 13 residues. CDR3 amino acids: CASRGTSRVEQFF. In DNA, the CDR3 is TGTGCCAGCAGAGGGACTAGTCGGGTTGAGCAGTTCTTC.

J is TRBJ1-2 and V is TRBV5-1; 7 positions agree with TRBD1. This CDR3 has 14 amino acids. V shed 2 bases, J shed 2 bases, and the junction held 3 bases outside the gene matches. The germline V gene encodes CDR1 SGHRS and CDR2 YFSETQ. CDR3 bases: TGCGCCAGCAGCTTTACAGGGGAAAACTATGGCTACACCTTC. The encoded protein is CASSFTGENYGYTF.

The gene calls are TRBV2 and TRBJ1-1; a possible D gene is TRBD1 (6 bases). The CDR3 is made up of 12 amino acids. Trimming pared 11 bases from V and 5 bases from J, leaving 15 bases between. From germline, CDR1 is SNHLY and CDR2 FYNNEI. The CDR3 here is CAGAGGPTEAFF. DNA for the CDR3: TGTGCCGGAGCGGGGGGGCCTACTGAAGCTTTCTTT.

The chain combines TRBV6-1 with TRBJ1-5, with D uncertain. The CDR3 contains 15 residues. Germline V gene sequence: CDR1 MNHNS, CDR2 SASEGT. Trimming removed 7 bases at V and 4 bases at J, with 17 bases between. The CDR3, as DNA: TGTGCCAGCACGTCCCAGTCAGGAATAAATCAGCCCCAGCATTTT. Protein: CASTSQSGINQPQHF.

The gene calls are TRBV7-9 and TRBJ2-3, with TRBD2 matching over 10 bases. Germline values: CDR1 SEHNR, CDR2 FQNEAQ (reference sequence). With 6 bases clipped from V and 4 bases from J, the junction kept 10 bases outside the gene matches. The CDR3 consists of 16 residues. The CDR3 spells CASRGYLAGAADTQYF. The DNA for the CDR3 is TGTGCCAGCAGGGGATATCTAGCGGGAGCAGCAGATACGCAGTATTTT.

The J gene is TRBJ2-6, the V gene TRBV7-2; D may be TRBD1 (5 bases). The CDR3 covers 15 residues. Germline V gives CDR1 SGHTA, CDR2 FQGNSA. V gave up 5 bases and J gave up 2 bases, with 10 bases separating them. CDR3 residues: CASSQEGAGANVLTF. The CDR3 DNA is TGTGCCAGCAGCCAGGAAGGGGCTGGGGCCAACGTCCTGACTTTC.

As regards this clone: The same CDR3 also results from other DNA sequences found in this sample. The CDR3 DNA reads TGTGCCAGCAGCTTAGCGGGGACAGGAAACACCATATATTTT. Its translation is CASSLAGTGNTIYF. The rearrangement joins TRBV11-2 to TRBJ1-3; D is perhaps TRBD1 (6 bases). The V gene's germline CDR1 is SGHAT and CDR2 FQNNGV. CDR3 length: 14 amino acids. V was cut by 1 base and J by 4 bases, with 8 bases left in between.

The gene calls are TRBV5-4 and TRBJ1-1; tentative D call: TRBD1 (5 bases). This CDR3 region has 16 residues. V gave up 4 bases and J gave up 3 bases, with 19 bases separating them. In germline, CDR1 is SGHNT, CDR2 YYREEE (reference sequence). CDR3 in amino acids: CASSPGGLLKDTEAFF. CDR3 sequence (DNA): TGTGCCAGCAGCCCGGGGGGACTCTTGAAAGACACTGAAGCTTTCTTT. Filled out from reference TRBV5-4 and TRBJ1-1, the complete variable domain reads ETGVTQSPTHLIKTRGQQVTLRCSSQSGHNTVSWYQQALGQGPQFIFQYYREEENGRGNFPPRFSGLQFPNYSSELNVNALELDDSALYLCASSPGGLLKDTEAFFGQGTRLTVV.